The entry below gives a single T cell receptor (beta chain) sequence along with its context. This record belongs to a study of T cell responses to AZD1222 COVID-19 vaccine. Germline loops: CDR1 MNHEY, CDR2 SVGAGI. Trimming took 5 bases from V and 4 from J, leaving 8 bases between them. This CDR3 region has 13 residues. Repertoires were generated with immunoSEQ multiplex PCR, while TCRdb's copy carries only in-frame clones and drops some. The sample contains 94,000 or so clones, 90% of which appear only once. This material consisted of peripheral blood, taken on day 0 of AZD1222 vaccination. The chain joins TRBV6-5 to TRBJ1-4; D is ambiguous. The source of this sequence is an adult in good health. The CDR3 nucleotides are TGTGCCAGCAGTCGGGGTTTTAATGAAAAACTGTTTTTT. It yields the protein CASSRGFNEKLFF.